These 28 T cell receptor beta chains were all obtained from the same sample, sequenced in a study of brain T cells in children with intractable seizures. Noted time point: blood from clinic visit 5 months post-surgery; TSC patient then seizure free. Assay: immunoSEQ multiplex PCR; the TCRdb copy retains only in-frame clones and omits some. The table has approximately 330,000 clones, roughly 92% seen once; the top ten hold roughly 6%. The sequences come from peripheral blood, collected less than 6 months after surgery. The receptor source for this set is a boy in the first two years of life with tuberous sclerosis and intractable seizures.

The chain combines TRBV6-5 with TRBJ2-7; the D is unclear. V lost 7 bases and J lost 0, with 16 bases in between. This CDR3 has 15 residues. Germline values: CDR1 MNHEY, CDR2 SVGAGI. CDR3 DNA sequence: TGTGCCAGCATGGAACCTCGGAATATCTCCTACGAGCAGTACTTC. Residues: CASMEPRNISYEQYF.

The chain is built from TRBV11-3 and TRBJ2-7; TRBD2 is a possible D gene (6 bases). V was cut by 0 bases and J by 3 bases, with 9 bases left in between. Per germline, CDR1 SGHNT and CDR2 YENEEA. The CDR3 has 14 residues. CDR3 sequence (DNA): TGTGCCAGCAGCTTAGATGGGGGGAGCTACGAGCAGTACTTC. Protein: CASSLDGGSYEQYF.

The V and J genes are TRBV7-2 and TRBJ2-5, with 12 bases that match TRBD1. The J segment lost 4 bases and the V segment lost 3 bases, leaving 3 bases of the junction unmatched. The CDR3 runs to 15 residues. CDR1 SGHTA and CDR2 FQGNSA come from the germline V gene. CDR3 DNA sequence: TGTGCCAGCAGCTTGGGACAGGGGGCAGGAGAGACCCAGTACTTC. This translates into CASSLGQGAGETQYF. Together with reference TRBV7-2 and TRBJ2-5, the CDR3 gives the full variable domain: GAGVSQSPSNKVTEKGKDVELRCDPISGHTALYWYRQSLGQGLEFLIYFQGNSAPDKSGLPSDRFSAERTGGSVSTLTIQRTQQEDSAVYLCASSLGQGAGETQYFGPGTRLLVL.

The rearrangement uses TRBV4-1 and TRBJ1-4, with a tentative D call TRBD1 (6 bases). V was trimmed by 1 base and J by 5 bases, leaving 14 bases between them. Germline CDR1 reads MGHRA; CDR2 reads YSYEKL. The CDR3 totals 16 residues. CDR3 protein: CASSQVYDRPNEKLFF. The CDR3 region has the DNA TGCGCCAGCAGCCAAGTTTACGACAGGCCCAATGAAAAACTGTTTTTT.

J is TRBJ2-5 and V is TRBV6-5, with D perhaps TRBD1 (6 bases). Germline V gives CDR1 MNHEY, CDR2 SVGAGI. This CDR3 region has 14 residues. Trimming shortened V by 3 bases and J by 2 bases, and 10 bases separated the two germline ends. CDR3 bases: TGTGCCAGCAGTTATCTAACAGGGCAAGAGACCCAGTACTTC. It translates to CASSYLTGQETQYF.

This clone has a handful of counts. The CDR3 sequence: CASTLNCRVKPCNQPQHF. Written as DNA, the CDR3 is TGCGCCAGCACTTTAAACTGCAGGGTAAAACCCTGCAATCAGCCCCAGCATTTT. The chain has TRBV10-1 and TRBJ1-5; possible D gene TRBD1, 5 bases. This CDR3 is 18 amino acids long. Per the germline V gene, CDR1 is WNHNN and CDR2 is SYGVQD (reference sequence). V was clipped by 7 bases and J by 2 bases, with 24 bases between them.

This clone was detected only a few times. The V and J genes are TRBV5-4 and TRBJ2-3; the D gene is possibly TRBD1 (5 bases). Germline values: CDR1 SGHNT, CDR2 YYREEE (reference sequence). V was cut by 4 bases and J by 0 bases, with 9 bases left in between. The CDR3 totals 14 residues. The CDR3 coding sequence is TGTGCCAGCAGCCCTGGGGCTAGCACAGATACGCAGTATTTT. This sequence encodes CASSPGASTDTQYF. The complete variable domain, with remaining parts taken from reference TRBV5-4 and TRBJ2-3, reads ETGVTQSPTHLIKTRGQQVTLRCSSQSGHNTVSWYQQALGQGPQFIFQYYREEENGRGNFPPRFSGLQFPNYSSELNVNALELDDSALYLCASSPGASTDTQYFGPGTRLTVL.

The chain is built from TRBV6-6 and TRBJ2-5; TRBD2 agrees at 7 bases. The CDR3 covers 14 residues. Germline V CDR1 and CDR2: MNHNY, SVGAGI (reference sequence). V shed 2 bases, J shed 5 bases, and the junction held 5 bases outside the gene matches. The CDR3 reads CASSYEREVETQYF. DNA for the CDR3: TGTGCCAGCAGTTACGAGCGGGAAGTTGAGACCCAGTACTTC.

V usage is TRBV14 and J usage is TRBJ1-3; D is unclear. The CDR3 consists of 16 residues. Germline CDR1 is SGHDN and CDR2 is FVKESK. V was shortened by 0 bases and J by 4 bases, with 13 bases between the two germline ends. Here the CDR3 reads CASSQDIGISGNTIYF. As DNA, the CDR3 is TGTGCCAGCAGCCAAGATATCGGTATCTCGGGAAACACCATATATTTT.

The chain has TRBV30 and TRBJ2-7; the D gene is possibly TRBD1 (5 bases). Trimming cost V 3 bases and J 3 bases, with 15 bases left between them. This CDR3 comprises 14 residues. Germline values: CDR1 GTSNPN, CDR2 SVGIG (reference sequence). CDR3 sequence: CAWSLGLADYEQYF. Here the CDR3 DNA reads TGTGCCTGGAGCTTGGGGCTTGCGGACTACGAGCAGTACTTC.

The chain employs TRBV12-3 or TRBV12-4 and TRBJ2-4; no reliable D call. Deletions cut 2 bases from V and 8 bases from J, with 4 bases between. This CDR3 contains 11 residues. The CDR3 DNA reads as TGTGCCAGCAGTTTACGGGACATTCAGTACTTC. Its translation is CASSLRDIQYF.

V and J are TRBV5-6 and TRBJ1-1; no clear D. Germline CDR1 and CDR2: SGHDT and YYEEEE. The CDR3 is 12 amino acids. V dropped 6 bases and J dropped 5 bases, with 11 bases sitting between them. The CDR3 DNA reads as TGTGCCAGCAACGTAGGGTTGACTGAAGCTTTCTTT. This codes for CASNVGLTEAFF. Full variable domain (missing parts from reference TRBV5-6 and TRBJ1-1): DAGVTQSPTHLIKTRGQQVTLRCSPKSGHDTVSWYQQALGQGPQFIFQYYEEEERQRGNFPDRFSGHQFPNYSSELNVNALLLGDSALYLCASNVGLTEAFFGQGTRLTVV.

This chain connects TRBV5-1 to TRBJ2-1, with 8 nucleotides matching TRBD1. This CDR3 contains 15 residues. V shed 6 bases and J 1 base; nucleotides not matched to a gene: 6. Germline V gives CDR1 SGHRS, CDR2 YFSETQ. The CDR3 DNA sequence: TGCGCCAGCACCCTCCAGGGGGCTTCCTACAATGAGCAGTTCTTC. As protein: CASTLQGASYNEQFF.

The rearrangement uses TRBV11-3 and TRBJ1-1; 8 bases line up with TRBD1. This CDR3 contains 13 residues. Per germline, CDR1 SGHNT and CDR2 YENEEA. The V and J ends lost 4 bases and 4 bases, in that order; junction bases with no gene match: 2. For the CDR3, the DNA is TGTGCCAGCAGCTCCGACAGGGGCACTGAAGCTTTCTTT. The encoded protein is CASSSDRGTEAFF.

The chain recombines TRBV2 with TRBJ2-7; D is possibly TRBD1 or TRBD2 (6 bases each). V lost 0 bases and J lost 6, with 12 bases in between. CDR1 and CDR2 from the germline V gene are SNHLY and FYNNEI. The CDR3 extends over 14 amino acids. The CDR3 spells CASSEAGGPGEQYF. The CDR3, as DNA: TGTGCCAGCAGTGAAGCGGGGGGCCCAGGCGAGCAGTACTTC.

CDR3 region: CASSSGTGYGANVLTF. For the CDR3, the DNA is TGTGCCAGCAGCTCCGGGACAGGGTACGGGGCCAACGTCCTGACTTTC. The gene calls are TRBV5-6 and TRBJ2-6; TRBD1 matches 9 bases. Germline V lookup: CDR1 SGHDT, CDR2 YYEEEE. V lost 3 bases to trimming and J lost 4 bases; unmatched junction nucleotides: 5. The CDR3 length is 16 residues.

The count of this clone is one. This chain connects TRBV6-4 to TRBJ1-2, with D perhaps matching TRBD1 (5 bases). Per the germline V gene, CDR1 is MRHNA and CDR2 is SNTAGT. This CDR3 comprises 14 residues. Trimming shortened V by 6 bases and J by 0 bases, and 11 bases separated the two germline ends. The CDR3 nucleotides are TGTGCCAGCAGCATGACAGTTGCTAACTATGGCTACACCTTC. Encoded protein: CASSMTVANYGYTF.

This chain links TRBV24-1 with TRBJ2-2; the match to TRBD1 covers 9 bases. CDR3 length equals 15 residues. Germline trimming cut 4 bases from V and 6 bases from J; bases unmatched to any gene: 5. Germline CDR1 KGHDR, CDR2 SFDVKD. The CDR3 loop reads CATSDTGTGSGELFF. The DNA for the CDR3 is TGTGCCACCAGTGACACAGGGACAGGGTCCGGGGAGCTGTTTTTT.

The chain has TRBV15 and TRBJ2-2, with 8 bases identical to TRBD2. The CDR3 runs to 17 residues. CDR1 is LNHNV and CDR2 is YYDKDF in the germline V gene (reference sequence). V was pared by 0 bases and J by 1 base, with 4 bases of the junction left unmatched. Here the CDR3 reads CATSRDHTSGNTGELFF. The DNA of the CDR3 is TGTGCCACCAGCAGAGATCACACTAGCGGGAACACCGGGGAGCTGTTTTTT.

The CDR3 sequence: CAWSGISYNSPLHF. In nucleotides, the CDR3 is TGTGCCTGGAGTGGCATCTCCTATAATTCACCCCTCCACTTT. This sequence joins TRBV30 and TRBJ1-6, with D unclear. CDR1 and CDR2 from the germline V gene are GTSNPN and SVGIG (reference sequence). This CDR3 has 14 amino acids. With 1 base removed from V and 0 bases from J, the gap between germline ends came to 4 bases. Filled out from reference TRBV30 and TRBJ1-6, the complete variable domain reads SQTIHQWPATLVQPVGSPLSLECTVEGTSNPNLYWYRQAAGRGLQLLFYSVGIGQISSEVPQNLSASRPQDRQFILSSKKLLLSDSGFYLCAWSGISYNSPLHFGNGTRLTVT.

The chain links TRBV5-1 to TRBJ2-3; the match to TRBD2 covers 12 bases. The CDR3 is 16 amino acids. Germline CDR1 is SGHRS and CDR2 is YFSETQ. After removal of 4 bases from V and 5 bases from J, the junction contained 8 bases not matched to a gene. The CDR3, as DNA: TGCGCCAGCAGCCTTACTAGCGGGAGGAGTAAAGATACGCAGTATTTT. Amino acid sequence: CASSLTSGRSKDTQYF. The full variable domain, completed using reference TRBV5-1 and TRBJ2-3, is KAGVTQTPRYLIKTRGQQVTLSCSPISGHRSVSWYQQTPGQGLQFLFEYFSETQRNKGNFPGRFSGRQFSNSRSEMNVSTLELGDSALYLCASSLTSGRSKDTQYFGPGTRLTVL.

For the CDR3, the DNA is TGCGCCAGCACCGGCGGGACTAGCGCCTCCGAGCAGTACTTC. Its protein is CASTGGTSASEQYF. V and J are TRBV5-1 and TRBJ2-7, with 10 bases fitting TRBD2. J was trimmed by 6 bases and V by 6 bases; bases with no gene match: 9. This CDR3 contains 14 residues. Germline CDR1 reads SGHRS; CDR2 reads YFSETQ.

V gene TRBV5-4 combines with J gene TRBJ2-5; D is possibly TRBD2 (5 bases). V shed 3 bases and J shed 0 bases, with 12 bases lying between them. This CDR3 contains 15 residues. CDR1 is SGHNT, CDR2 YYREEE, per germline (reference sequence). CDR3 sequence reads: CASSSRTPYQETQYF. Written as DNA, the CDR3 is TGTGCCAGCAGCTCGCGGACTCCGTACCAAGAGACCCAGTACTTC. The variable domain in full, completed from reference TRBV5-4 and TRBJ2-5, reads ETGVTQSPTHLIKTRGQQVTLRCSSQSGHNTVSWYQQALGQGPQFIFQYYREEENGRGNFPPRFSGLQFPNYSSELNVNALELDDSALYLCASSSRTPYQETQYFGPGTRLLVL.

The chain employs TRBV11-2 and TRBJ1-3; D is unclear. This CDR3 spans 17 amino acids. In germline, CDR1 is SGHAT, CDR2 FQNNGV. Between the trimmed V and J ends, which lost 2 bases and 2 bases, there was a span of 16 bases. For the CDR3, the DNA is TGTGCCAGCAGCTTAATGAGGGAAATTATCGCTGGAAACACCATATATTTT. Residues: CASSLMREIIAGNTIYF.

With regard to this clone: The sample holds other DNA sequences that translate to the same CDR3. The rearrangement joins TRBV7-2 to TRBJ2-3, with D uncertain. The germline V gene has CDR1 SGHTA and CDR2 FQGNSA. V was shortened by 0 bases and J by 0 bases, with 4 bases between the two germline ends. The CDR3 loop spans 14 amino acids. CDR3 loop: CASSLAGSTDTQYF. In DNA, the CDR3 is TGTGCCAGCAGCTTAGCGGGGAGCACAGATACGCAGTATTTT.

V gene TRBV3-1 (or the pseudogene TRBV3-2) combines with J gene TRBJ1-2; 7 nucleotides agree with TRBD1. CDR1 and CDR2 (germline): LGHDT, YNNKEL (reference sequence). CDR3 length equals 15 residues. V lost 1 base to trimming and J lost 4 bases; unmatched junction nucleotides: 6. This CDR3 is CASSQALTGSYGYTF. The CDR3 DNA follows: TGTGCCAGCAGCCAAGCCTTGACAGGGAGCTATGGCTACACCTTC.

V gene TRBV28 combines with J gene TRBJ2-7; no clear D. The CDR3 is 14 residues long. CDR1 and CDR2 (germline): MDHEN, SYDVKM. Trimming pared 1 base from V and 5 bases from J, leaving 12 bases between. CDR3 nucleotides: TGTGCCAGCAGTTTATCCGGTGGCCGGGACGAGCAGTACTTC. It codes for CASSLSGGRDEQYF. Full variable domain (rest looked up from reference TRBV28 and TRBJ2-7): DVKVTQSSRYLVKRTGEKVFLECVQDMDHENMFWYRQDPGLGLRLIYFSYDVKMKEKGDIPEGYSVSREKKERFSLILESASTNQTSMYLCASSLSGGRDEQYFGPGTRLTVT.

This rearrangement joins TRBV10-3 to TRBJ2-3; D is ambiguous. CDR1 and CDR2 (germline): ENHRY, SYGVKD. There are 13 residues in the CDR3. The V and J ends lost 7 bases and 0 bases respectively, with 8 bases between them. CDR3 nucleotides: TGTGCCATCACTCAGACTAGCACAGATACGCAGTATTTT. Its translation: CAITQTSTDTQYF.